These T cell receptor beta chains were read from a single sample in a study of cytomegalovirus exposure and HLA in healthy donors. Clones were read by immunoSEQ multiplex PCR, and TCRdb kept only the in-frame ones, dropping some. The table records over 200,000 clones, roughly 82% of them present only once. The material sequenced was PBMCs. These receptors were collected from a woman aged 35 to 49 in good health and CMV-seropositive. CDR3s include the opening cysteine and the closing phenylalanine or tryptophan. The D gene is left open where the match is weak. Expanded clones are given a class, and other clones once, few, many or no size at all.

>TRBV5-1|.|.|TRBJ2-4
CASSGGRQGGSKNIQYF
TGCGCCAGCAGCGGGGGGAGGCAGGGAGGATCCAAAAACATTCAGTACTTC
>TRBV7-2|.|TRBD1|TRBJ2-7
CASSLYSTGGEQYF
TGTGCCAGCAGCTTATACTCCACAGGGGGGGAGCAGTACTTC
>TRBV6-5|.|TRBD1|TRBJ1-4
CANRQGRNEKLFF
TGTGCCAACCGACAGGGTCGTAATGAAAAACTGTTTTTT
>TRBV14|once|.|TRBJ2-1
CASSQVSWGVEQFF
TGTGCCAGCAGCCAAGTCAGCTGGGGGGTAGAGCAGTTCTTC
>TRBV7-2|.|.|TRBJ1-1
CASSSPRQVGDTEAFF
TGTGCCAGCAGCTCACCACGACAGGTTGGGGACACTGAAGCTTTCTTT
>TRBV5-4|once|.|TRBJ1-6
CASSFQRGSPLHF
TGTGCCAGCAGCTTTCAGCGGGGCTCACCCCTCCACTTT
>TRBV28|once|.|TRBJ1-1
CASRPPQGRTEAFF
TGTGCCAGCAGACCCCCGCAGGGTCGGACTGAAGCTTTCTTT
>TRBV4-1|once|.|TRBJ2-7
CASSQVADYEQYF
TGCGCCAGCAGCCAAGTGGCCGACTACGAGCAGTACTTC
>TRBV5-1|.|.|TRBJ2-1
CASSLETLAYNEQFF
TGCGCCAGCAGCTTGGAGACGCTAGCCTACAATGAGCAGTTCTTC
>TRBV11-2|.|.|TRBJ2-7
CASSSLGNIGWRPEQYF
TGTGCCAGCAGCTCCCTCGGTAACATCGGGTGGAGACCCGAGCAGTACTTC
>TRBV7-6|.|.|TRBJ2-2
CASSLASPGNTGELFF
TGTGCCAGCAGCTTAGCTTCCCCCGGGAACACCGGGGAGCTGTTTTTT
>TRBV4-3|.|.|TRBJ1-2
CASSQSRGFSYGYTF
TGCGCCAGCAGCCAATCACGGGGATTTAGTTATGGCTACACCTTC
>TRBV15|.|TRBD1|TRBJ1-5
CATSREETGHQPQHF
TGTGCCACCAGCAGAGAAGAGACAGGGCATCAGCCCCAGCATTTT
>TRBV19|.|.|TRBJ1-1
CASSPVGPHGRGTEAFF
TGTGCCAGTAGTCCCGTAGGACCCCACGGCAGGGGAACTGAAGCTTTCTTT
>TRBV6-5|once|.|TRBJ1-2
CASGEGDYGYTF
TGTGCCAGCGGCGAAGGAGACTATGGCTACACCTTC
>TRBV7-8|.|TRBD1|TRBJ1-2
CASSFQGAVGYTF
TGTGCCAGCAGTTTTCAGGGGGCCGTTGGCTACACCTTC
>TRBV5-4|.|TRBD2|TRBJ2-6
CASSRLGGAGSGANVLTF
TGTGCCAGCAGCCGGCTCGGGGGGGCGGGCAGTGGGGCCAACGTCCTGACTTTC
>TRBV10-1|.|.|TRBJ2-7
CATSPSGVYEQYF
TGCGCCACCTCGCCGTCGGGGGTTTACGAGCAGTACTTC
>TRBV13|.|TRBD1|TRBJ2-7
CASSPTGNEQYF
TGTGCCAGCAGCCCGACAGGGAACGAGCAGTACTTC
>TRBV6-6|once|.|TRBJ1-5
CASSVNNGQQNQPQHF
TGTGCCAGCAGTGTTAATAATGGACAACAAAATCAGCCCCAGCATTTT
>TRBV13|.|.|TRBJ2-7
CASSSRAGSYEQYF
TGTGCCAGCAGCTCGCGGGCGGGGTCCTACGAGCAGTACTTC
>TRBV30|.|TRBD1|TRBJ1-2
CAWSVNRGYGYTF
TGTGCCTGGAGTGTAAACAGGGGCTATGGCTACACCTTC
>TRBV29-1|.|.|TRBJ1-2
CSVPAPREAYGYTF
TGCAGCGTCCCCGCCCCCAGGGAGGCCTATGGCTACACCTTC
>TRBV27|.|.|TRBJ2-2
CASSFPYGELFF
TGTGCCAGCAGTTTCCCCTACGGGGAGCTGTTTTTT
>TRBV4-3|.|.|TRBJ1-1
CASSQVIGAEAFF
TGCGCCAGCAGCCAAGTCATAGGGGCTGAAGCTTTCTTT
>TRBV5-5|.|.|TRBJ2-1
CASITSGAAFNEQFF
TGTGCCAGCATCACCTCTGGGGCGGCCTTCAATGAGCAGTTCTTC
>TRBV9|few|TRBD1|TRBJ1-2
CASSASDRGGYGYTF
TGTGCCAGCAGCGCATCGGACAGGGGGGGTTATGGCTACACCTTC
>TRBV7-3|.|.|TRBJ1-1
CASSLGHRRAEAFF
TGTGCCAGCAGCTTAGGTCACCGGAGGGCTGAAGCTTTCTTT
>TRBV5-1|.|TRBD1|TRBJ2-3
CASSGRQGAGTDTQYF
TGCGCCAGCAGCGGAAGACAGGGGGCCGGGACAGATACGCAGTATTTT
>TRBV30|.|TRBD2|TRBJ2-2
CAWRTGGAPNTGELFF
TGTGCCTGGAGGACCGGGGGGGCGCCGAACACCGGGGAGCTGTTTTTT
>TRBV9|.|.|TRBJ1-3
CASSGNTIYF
TGTGCCAGCTCGGGAAACACCATATATTTT
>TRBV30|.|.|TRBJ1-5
CAWSIPGDGNQPQHF
TGTGCCTGGAGTATACCGGGAGACGGCAATCAGCCCCAGCATTTT
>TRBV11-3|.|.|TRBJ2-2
CASSLNTGELFF
TGTGCCAGCAGCCTCAACACCGGGGAGCTGTTTTTT
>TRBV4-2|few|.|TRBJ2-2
CASSQEQGKIGELFF
TGTGCCAGCAGCCAAGAACAGGGAAAAATCGGGGAGCTGTTTTTT
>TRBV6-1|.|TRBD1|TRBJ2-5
CASPKDRVKETQYF
TGTGCCAGCCCGAAGGACAGGGTGAAGGAGACCCAGTACTTC
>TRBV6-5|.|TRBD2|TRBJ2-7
CASRSEGSGRLEQYF
TGTGCCAGCAGGTCTGAGGGGAGCGGGAGGCTCGAGCAGTACTTC
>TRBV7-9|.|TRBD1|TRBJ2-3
CASSLIDGTGSTDTQYF
TGTGCCAGCAGCTTAATCGACGGGACAGGGAGCACAGATACGCAGTATTTT
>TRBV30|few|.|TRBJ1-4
CAWSRQTNEKLFF
TGTGCCTGGAGCCGACAGACTAATGAAAAACTGTTTTTT
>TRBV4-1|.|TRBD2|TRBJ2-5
CASSPGLLAGGSKTQYF
TGCGCCAGCAGCCCGGGACTACTAGCGGGAGGGAGTAAGACCCAGTACTTC
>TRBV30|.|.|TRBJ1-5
CAWSVRDRNYQPQHF
TGTGCCTGGAGTGTAAGAGACAGAAACTATCAGCCCCAGCATTTT
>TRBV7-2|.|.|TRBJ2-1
CASSLLLGRPFF
TGTGCCAGCAGCTTATTGTTGGGGCGCCCGTTCTTC
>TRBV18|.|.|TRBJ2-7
CASSPSSVYEQYF
TGTGCCAGCTCACCAAGCAGCGTATACGAGCAGTACTTC
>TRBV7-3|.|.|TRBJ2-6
CASSLRSGSGANVLTF
TGTGCCAGCAGCTTAAGATCAGGGTCCGGGGCCAACGTCCTGACTTTC
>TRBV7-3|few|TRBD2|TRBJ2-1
CASSLTGGNEQFF
TGTGCCAGCAGCCTCACGGGAGGCAATGAGCAGTTCTTC
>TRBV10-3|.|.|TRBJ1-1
CAISEMRSDEAFF
TGTGCCATCAGTGAGATGCGGTCCGATGAAGCTTTCTTT
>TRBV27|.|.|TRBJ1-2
CASSLTGSQSNYGYTF
TGTGCCAGCAGTTTAACGGGGAGTCAGAGTAACTATGGCTACACCTTC
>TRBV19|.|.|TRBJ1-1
CASSIVGRTEAFF
TGTGCCAGTAGTATAGTGGGCCGCACTGAAGCTTTCTTT
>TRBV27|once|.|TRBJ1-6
CASSFLPRGGSPLHF
TGTGCCAGCAGTTTTTTGCCCCGAGGGGGTTCACCCCTCCACTTT
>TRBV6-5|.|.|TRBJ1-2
CASSYMDSNYGYTF
TGTGCCAGCAGTTACATGGACAGTAACTATGGCTACACCTTC
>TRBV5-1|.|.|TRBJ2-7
CASSYTGFSYEQYF
TGCGCCAGCAGCTATACAGGGTTCTCCTACGAGCAGTACTTC
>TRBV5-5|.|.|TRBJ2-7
CASSLAGEGQYF
TGTGCCAGCAGCTTGGCCGGGGAAGGGCAGTACTTC
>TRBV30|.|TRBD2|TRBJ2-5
CAWSGGWLAGQETQYF
TGTGCCTGGAGCGGGGGGTGGCTAGCGGGTCAGGAGACCCAGTACTTC
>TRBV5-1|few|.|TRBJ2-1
CASSLGVEDEQFF
TGCGCCAGCAGCCTTGGAGTCGAGGATGAGCAGTTCTTC